These 21 T cell receptor beta chains were sequenced from one sample in a study of early T cells in non-severe SARS-CoV-2 infection. MiXCR, run by TCRdb on the 5' RACE reads, gives a single entry per CDR3 protein. The sample carries around 50,000 distinct CDR3 sequences, approximately 6.7% recorded once. Input material: whole blood. Every receptor here comes from an adult who was a healthcare worker with PCR-confirmed SARS-CoV-2 infection or an uninfected control (not recorded which).

This clonotype was seen a few times. The chain links TRBV7-8 to TRBJ1-2, with a weak D call TRBD1 (5 bases). Germline V lookup: CDR1 SGHVS, CDR2 FQNEAQ. With 4 bases removed from V and 0 bases from J, the gap between germline ends came to 12 bases. The length of the CDR3 is 15 residues. CDR3 in DNA: TGTGCCAGCAGCTCTCAGGGAGTGTCTAACTATGGCTACACCTTC. It encodes CASSSQGVSNYGYTF.

This clonotype was detected ten times or more. For the CDR3, the DNA is TGTGCCAGCAGTGGTCCCGCTCCCCGTGAGACCCAGTACTTC. It yields the protein CASSGPAPRETQYF. The chain has TRBV2 and TRBJ2-5; unclear D gene. Per germline, CDR1 SNHLY and CDR2 FYNNEI. Deletions cut 4 bases from V and 5 bases from J, with 14 bases between. The CDR3 consists of 14 residues.

This clonotype was counted many times. The chain employs TRBV20-1 and TRBJ2-1; 8 bases map to TRBD1. Germline V gene sequence: CDR1 DFQATT, CDR2 SNEGSKA (reference sequence). The trim removed 4 bases at V and 7 bases at J, leaving 9 bases unmatched. The CDR3 has 14 amino acids. CDR3 amino acids: CSAIGQGFGNEQFF. The CDR3 nucleotides are TGCAGTGCTATTGGACAGGGCTTTGGGAATGAGCAGTTCTTC.

This clonotype has a count of ten or more. This rearrangement joins TRBV6-5 to TRBJ1-2; D not resolved. The germline gives CDR1 MNHEY, CDR2 SVGAGI. Trimming cost V 4 bases and J 4 bases, with 19 bases left between them. The CDR3 covers 16 residues. The chain's CDR3 is CASSFTSGEARYGYTF. The CDR3 bases are TGTGCCAGCAGTTTCACTTCGGGAGAAGCCCGCTATGGCTACACCTTC.

This clonotype was seen repeatedly, ten times or more. This chain links TRBV5-1 with TRBJ2-1; 8 bases fit TRBD1. V was clipped by 4 bases and J by 4 bases; unmatched bases: 4. The CDR3 covers 14 residues. CDR1 and CDR2 (germline): SGHRS, YFSETQ. For the CDR3, the DNA is TGCGCCAGCAGCCCTGGGACAGGTTACAATGAGCAGTTCTTC. Translated: CASSPGTGYNEQFF.

This clonotype has a count of ten or more. The chain employs TRBV19 and TRBJ1-5, with D possibly matching TRBD1 (6 bases). Germline V gene sequence: CDR1 LNHDA, CDR2 SQIVND (reference sequence). This CDR3 comprises 16 residues. Trimming stripped 3 bases from V and 2 bases from J, with 14 bases between. The CDR3 nucleotides are TGTGCCAGTAGTATTCTAACAGGGCAGGGCAATCAGCCCCAGCATTTT. It specifies CASSILTGQGNQPQHF.

This clonotype was recorded a few times. The chain employs TRBV19 and TRBJ1-2; 7 nucleotides agree with TRBD1. The CDR3 consists of 15 residues. The germline V gene encodes CDR1 LNHDA and CDR2 SQIVND (reference sequence). J was trimmed by 4 bases and V by 4 bases; bases with no gene match: 9. CDR3 coding DNA: TGTGCCAGTAGTAGTCGTACAGGGGCCAGCTATGGCTACACCTTC. Encoded protein: CASSSRTGASYGYTF.

In its sample, this clonotype was seen many times. V usage is TRBV6-1 and J usage is TRBJ2-1; TRBD2 agrees at 14 bases. After removal of 7 bases from V and 6 bases from J, the junction contained 8 bases not matched to a gene. The CDR3 is 16 amino acids. Germline V gives CDR1 MNHNS, CDR2 SASEGT. DNA for the CDR3: TGTGCCAGCACCTTGACTAGCGGGGGGGCGGGCAATGAGCAGTTCTTC. Its protein product is CASTLTSGGAGNEQFF.

The chain recombines TRBV6-2 or TRBV6-3 with TRBJ1-5, with D possibly being TRBD1 (6 bases). Trimming removed 6 bases from V and 3 bases from J, with 15 bases in between. CDR1 is MNHEY and CDR2 is SVGEGT in the germline V gene. The CDR3 has 15 residues. The CDR3 nucleotides read TGTGCCAGCAGCCTGGACAGTTCCTTCAATCAGCCCCAGCATTTT. Residues: CASSLDSSFNQPQHF.

This sequence joins TRBV7-8 and TRBJ1-2, with unresolved D. This CDR3 contains 15 residues. CDR1 is SGHVS and CDR2 is FQNEAQ in the germline V gene. V was clipped by 6 bases and J by 4 bases, with 18 bases between them. The CDR3 loop reads CASRDLSSASYGYTF. Here the CDR3 DNA reads TGTGCCAGCAGGGATTTGAGTAGCGCAAGCTATGGCTACACCTTC.

This clonotype was found a few times. J is TRBJ1-1 and V is TRBV7-3; a weak D match, TRBD1 (5 bases). The CDR3 runs 16 residues. The germline V and J ends were trimmed by 5 bases and 6 bases, with 22 bases remaining between them. CDR1 and CDR2 (germline): SGHTA, FQGTGA. Written as DNA, the CDR3 is TGTGCCAGCAGCCCGCTCATGAGGGGCTCGCCCGCTGAAGCTTTCTTT. Its protein is CASSPLMRGSPAEAFF.

The sample holds a few counts of this clonotype. The gene calls are TRBV7-2 and TRBJ2-2, with 14 bases lining up with TRBD2. With 4 bases clipped from V and 5 bases from J, the junction kept 3 bases outside the gene matches. The CDR3 runs 16 residues. Germline CDR1 SGHTA, CDR2 FQGNSA. CDR3 DNA sequence: TGTGCCAGCAGCTGGACTAGCGGGGGGAGGACCGGGGAGCTGTTTTTT. Residues: CASSWTSGGRTGELFF.

This clonotype showed up many times. This rearrangement joins TRBV20-1 to TRBJ1-4, with D possibly TRBD1 on 6 matching bases. Looked up from germline, CDR1 is DFQATT and CDR2 is SNEGSKA (reference sequence). Trimming removed 2 bases at V and 8 bases at J, with 15 bases between. CDR3 length: 14 residues. The DNA of the CDR3 is TGCAGTGCTAGAAGGGGGGGTCGGTACGAAAAACTGTTTTTT. Its protein product is CSARRGGRYEKLFF.

This clonotype was recorded many times. The chain is built from TRBV7-2 and TRBJ1-2; D gene uncertain. The ends were cut back, 1 base at V and 0 bases at J, with 9 bases in the middle. The CDR3 runs 15 residues. Germline V gene sequence: CDR1 SGHTA, CDR2 FQGNSA. CDR3 region: CASSLGPTSNYGYTF. CDR3 sequence (DNA): TGTGCCAGCAGCTTAGGTCCAACCTCTAACTATGGCTACACCTTC.

This chain links TRBV20-1 with TRBJ1-1; tentatively, D is TRBD1 (6 bases). Trimming pared 6 bases from V and 4 bases from J, leaving 12 bases between. The CDR3 loop spans 12 amino acids. The germline V gene encodes CDR1 DFQATT and CDR2 SNEGSKA (reference sequence). The CDR3 sequence: CSALGGRTEAFF. CDR3 sequence (DNA): TGCAGTGCCCTTGGGGGCCGCACTGAAGCTTTCTTT.

This clonotype was recorded many times. The genes are TRBV20-1 and TRBJ2-1; D uncertain. Germline assignment: CDR1 DFQATT and CDR2 SNEGSKA (reference sequence). The CDR3 consists of 14 residues. V lost 5 bases to trimming and J lost 0 bases, with 11 bases between them. CDR3 in DNA: TGCAGTGCTGAATCCAGCAGCTCCTACAATGAGCAGTTCTTC. This translates into CSAESSSSYNEQFF.

This clonotype has ten or more counts. V usage is TRBV20-1 and J usage is TRBJ2-4; unclear D gene. Trimming cost V 1 base and J 1 base, with 14 bases left between them. Per germline, CDR1 DFQATT and CDR2 SNEGSKA (reference sequence). This CDR3 has 16 amino acids. CDR3 region: CSARVVQRLAKNIQYF. The CDR3 DNA follows: TGCAGTGCTAGAGTGGTTCAGAGGCTGGCCAAAAACATTCAGTACTTC.

This clonotype was detected only a few times. The chain employs TRBV5-1 and TRBJ1-3; D is unclear. V was clipped by 1 base and J by 0 bases, with 11 bases between them. The CDR3 loop spans 16 amino acids. CDR1 and CDR2 (germline): SGHRS, YFSETQ. In nucleotides, the CDR3 is TGCGCCAGCAGCTTGAATCGGGAACTCTCTGGAAACACCATATATTTT. Protein sequence: CASSLNRELSGNTIYF.

Many counts were recorded for this clonotype. This CDR3 is CASSYPGQTNTGELFF. DNA of the CDR3: TGTGCCAGCAGTTACCCGGGACAGACGAACACCGGGGAGCTGTTTTTT. The chain has TRBV6-2 or TRBV6-3 and TRBJ2-2, with 7 positions matching TRBD1. Germline V lookup: CDR1 MNHEY, CDR2 SVGEGT. There are 16 residues in the CDR3. Losses at the gene ends were 2 bases for V and 0 bases for J; bases not matched to a gene: 3.

The CDR3 nucleotides read TGTGCCAGCAGTTTATCCTTCTCAGCCAGACAGGGACACCCCTACGAGCAGTACTTC. This sequence encodes CASSLSFSARQGHPYEQYF. The rearrangement joins TRBV28 to TRBJ2-7, with 7 nucleotides matching TRBD1. The ends lost 1 base at V and 2 bases at J; junction bases unmatched: 17. Germline CDR1 and CDR2: MDHEN and SYDVKM. The CDR3 contains 19 residues.

Only a few counts were recorded for this clonotype. The V gene is TRBV7-6, the J gene TRBJ2-3, with TRBD2 matching over 10 bases. V dropped 3 bases and J dropped 1; count of bases not matched to a gene: 4. CDR3 length: 16 amino acids. Germline loops: CDR1 SGHVS, CDR2 FNYEAQ. The CDR3 DNA sequence: TGTGCCAGCAGCTTTGGAGCGGGAGGGGGCACAGATACGCAGTATTTT. Its protein is CASSFGAGGGTDTQYF.